What follows are 26 T cell receptor beta chains derived from one specimen sequenced in a study of cytomegalovirus exposure and HLA in healthy donors (dated by TCRdb to 2015 to 2018). Library generation was performed with the immunoSEQ multiplex PCR assay. The multiplex PCR relied on a mix of 60 forward primers for TCR Vbeta segments and 13 reverse primers for TCR Jbeta segments. TCRdb re-hosts the immuneACCESS table, in-frame sequences only. Its copies lack some clones; in the studies checked, an unresolved V gene accounts for under half of them, and the cause for the rest is not known. This sample holds about 180,000 clones; approximately 84% were observed only once. The ten top clones hold roughly 5% of the sample. The sequenced sample was PBMCs. All receptors come from a man aged 18 to 30 in good health and CMV-seronegative.

The V call is TRBV5-1, the J call TRBJ1-4, with 9 bases lining up with TRBD1. The V segment lost 4 bases and the J segment 5 bases; nucleotides outside the gene matches: 3. Germline-derived CDR1 and CDR2 are SGHRS and YFSETQ. CDR3 length: 14 amino acids. The CDR3 nucleotides read TGCGCCAGCAGCGGGACAGGGTACAATGAAAAACTGTTTTTT. It codes for CASSGTGYNEKLFF.

The V and J genes are TRBV7-2 and TRBJ1-1; maybe TRBD1 (6 bases). CDR1 and CDR2 from the germline V gene are SGHTA and FQGNSA. The CDR3 contains 14 residues. The V end lost 5 bases, the J end lost 5 bases, and 15 bases lay between the germline ends. CDR3 sequence (DNA): TGTGCCAGCAGCATTGGACAGTCCCCAACTGAAGCTTTCTTT. This sequence encodes CASSIGQSPTEAFF.

The chain recombines TRBV7-9 with TRBJ1-2; the match to TRBD1 covers 10 bases. The CDR3 has 17 residues. CDR1 and CDR2 (germline): SEHNR, FQNEAQ (reference sequence). V gave up 4 bases and J gave up 3 bases; unmatched junction bases: 11. The CDR3 spells CASSSKYPGTGDYGYTF. CDR3 DNA sequence: TGTGCCAGCAGCTCGAAATACCCCGGGACAGGGGACTATGGCTACACCTTC.

The CDR3: CASSFRSLNRQYF. The CDR3 DNA follows: TGTGCCAGCAGTTTTAGGTCACTAAACCGGCAGTATTTT. The chain recombines TRBV28 with TRBJ2-3; unclear D gene. CDR3 length: 13 amino acids. V gave up 3 bases and J gave up 11 bases, with 15 bases separating them. Germline CDR1 and CDR2: MDHEN and SYDVKM. The complete variable domain, with remaining parts taken from reference TRBV28 and TRBJ2-3, reads DVKVTQSSRYLVKRTGEKVFLECVQDMDHENMFWYRQDPGLGLRLIYFSYDVKMKEKGDIPEGYSVSREKKERFSLILESASTNQTSMYLCASSFRSLNRQYFGPGTRLTVL.

CDR3 in DNA: TGCGCCAGCCGTCGGGGGGTATCCTACAATGAGCAGTTCTTC. It encodes CASRRGVSYNEQFF. V usage is TRBV5-1 and J usage is TRBJ2-1; 7 nucleotides match TRBD2. The CDR3 runs 14 residues. The junction had 5 bases not matched to a gene; V was cut back by 7 bases and J by 1 base. Per germline, CDR1 SGHRS and CDR2 YFSETQ.

The sample holds one count of this clone. The chain is built from TRBV7-9 and TRBJ2-7; TRBD1 aligns across 8 bases. Germline assignment: CDR1 SEHNR and CDR2 FQNEAQ (reference sequence). This CDR3 comprises 15 residues. J lost 1 base, V lost 5 bases, and 7 bases had no gene match. CDR3 region: CASSPGNRGSYEQYF. CDR3 DNA: TGTGCCAGCAGCCCGGGAAACAGGGGGTCCTACGAGCAGTACTTC.

The J gene is TRBJ2-3, the V gene TRBV10-3; 9 bases fit TRBD1. CDR3 length equals 14 residues. Germline CDR1 is ENHRY and CDR2 is SYGVKD. J lost 3 bases, V lost 7 bases, and 5 bases had no gene match. Here the CDR3 DNA reads TGTGCCATCAAACCGGGACAGGGAACAGATACGCAGTATTTT. Its translation is CAIKPGQGTDTQYF.

V and J are TRBV5-8 and TRBJ2-2; a possible D gene is TRBD1 (5 bases). The germline CDR1 and CDR2 sequences are SGHTS and YDEGEE. V was pared by 6 bases and J by 4 bases, with 16 bases between. The CDR3 loop spans 15 amino acids. CDR3 residues: CASTFTDTGTGELFF. The CDR3 coding sequence is TGTGCCAGCACCTTCACGGATACAGGCACCGGGGAGCTGTTTTTT.

V usage is TRBV5-1 and J usage is TRBJ1-4; D unresolved. Trimming cost V 7 bases and J 0 bases, with 10 bases left between them. The germline gives CDR1 SGHRS, CDR2 YFSETQ. The CDR3 length is 14 residues. Here the CDR3 reads CASSRLATNEKLFF. The CDR3 bases are TGCGCCAGCTCCCGCTTAGCAACTAATGAAAAACTGTTTTTT.

The gene calls are TRBV29-1 and TRBJ1-2; no definite D call. The germline CDR1 and CDR2 sequences are SQVTM and ANQGSEA. The CDR3 totals 11 residues. V lost 7 bases, J lost 8 bases, and 14 bases lay in between. The CDR3 DNA reads TGCAGCGCCCCAGGCATAGGAGGCTACACCTTC. Translation gives CSAPGIGGYTF. The full variable domain, rest sourced from reference TRBV29-1 and TRBJ1-2, is SAVISQKPSRDICQRGTSLTIQCQVDSQVTMMFWYRQQPGQSLTLIATANQGSEATYESGFVIDKFPISRPNLTFSTLTVSNMSPEDSSIYLCSAPGIGGYTFGSGTRLTVV.

V and J are TRBV11-2 and TRBJ2-7, with TRBD2 matching 7 bases. Looked up from germline, CDR1 is SGHAT and CDR2 is FQNNGV. J gave up 2 bases and V 6 bases, and 7 bases lay outside the gene matches. This CDR3 has 14 residues. The CDR3 DNA follows: TGTGCCAGCAGGGAACTAGCGCGACCCTACGAGCAGTACTTC. Its translation is CASRELARPYEQYF.

The V call is TRBV29-1, the J call TRBJ2-7, with D maybe TRBD1 (6 bases). The length of the CDR3 is 13 residues. The germline CDR1 and CDR2 sequences are SQVTM and ANQGSEA. Trimming removed 7 bases at V and 4 bases at J, with 17 bases between. The CDR3: CSARRGIGYEQYF. CDR3 nucleotide sequence: TGCAGCGCCCGTAGGGGGATTGGGTACGAGCAGTACTTC.

The V gene is TRBV10-3, the J gene TRBJ1-6; tentatively, D is TRBD1 (6 bases). The germline V gene has CDR1 ENHRY and CDR2 SYGVKD. V lost 5 bases and J lost 11, with 16 bases in between. This CDR3 is 14 amino acids long. This CDR3 reads CAISPGTSRAPLHF. In nucleotides, the CDR3 is TGTGCCATCAGTCCCGGGACAAGTCGGGCACCCCTCCACTTT.

This chain connects TRBV11-3 to TRBJ2-7; 7 nucleotides agree with TRBD2. The trim removed 5 bases at V and 8 bases at J, leaving 9 bases unmatched. The germline V gene encodes CDR1 SGHNT and CDR2 YENEEA. The CDR3 sequence is 13 residues long. Written as DNA, the CDR3 is TGTGCCAGCAGCGTCTACCGGGAGGTCCAGCAGTACTTC. The encoded protein is CASSVYREVQQYF.

Concerning this clone itself: Other DNA sequences in this specimen translate into the identical CDR3. The chain recombines TRBV20-1 with TRBJ2-1; maybe TRBD1 (5 bases). V lost 6 bases, J lost 6 bases, and 9 bases lay in between. Germline V CDR1 and CDR2: DFQATT, SNEGSKA (reference sequence). The CDR3 length is 11 residues. CDR3 loop: CSAHQGNEQFF. DNA of the CDR3: TGCAGTGCCCATCAGGGCAATGAGCAGTTCTTC.

This clone was seen more than once but under ten times. This chain joins TRBV11-1 and TRBJ2-2, with 10 positions matching TRBD2. This CDR3 region has 16 residues. V trimming: 3 bases; J trimming: 3 bases; junction bases outside the gene matches: 4. Germline assignment: CDR1 SGHAT and CDR2 FQDESV (reference sequence). The CDR3 DNA follows: TGTGCCAGCAGCTTTCGACTAGCGGGCTACACCGGGGAGCTGTTTTTT. Its protein is CASSFRLAGYTGELFF.

The genes are TRBV27 and TRBJ1-4; TRBD1 might be the D (6 bases). V was cut by 5 bases and J by 6 bases, with 13 bases left in between. The CDR3 extends over 14 amino acids. Germline-derived CDR1 and CDR2 are MNHEY and SMNVEV (reference sequence). The CDR3 DNA reads as TGTGCCAGCAGTCCGTCAGGGGAGCATGAAAAACTGTTTTTT. Translation gives CASSPSGEHEKLFF.

This clone was seen once. CDR3 bases: TGTGCCAGCAACACCCAGGACAGGTTCTGCGAAAAACTGTTTTTT. As protein: CASNTQDRFCEKLFF. The V call is TRBV21-1, the J call TRBJ1-4; the table's D call TRBD1 went unverified against the DNA. TRBV21-1 has pseudogene status. The CDR3 covers 15 residues.

The rearrangement joins TRBV29-1 to TRBJ2-5; 12 bases map to TRBD1. Germline trimming cut 3 bases from V and 7 bases from J; bases unmatched to any gene: 3. CDR1 is SQVTM and CDR2 is ANQGSEA in the germline V gene. The CDR3 runs to 13 residues. The CDR3 DNA follows: TGCAGCGTTGATAGGGACAGGGGGCGGACCCAGTACTTC. Its protein product is CSVDRDRGRTQYF. The full variable domain, with the rest looked up from reference TRBV29-1 and TRBJ2-5, is SAVISQKPSRDICQRGTSLTIQCQVDSQVTMMFWYRQQPGQSLTLIATANQGSEATYESGFVIDKFPISRPNLTFSTLTVSNMSPEDSSIYLCSVDRDRGRTQYFGPGTRLLVL.

V is TRBV6-6 and J is TRBJ2-7; 10 positions agree with TRBD2. The J segment lost 5 bases and the V segment lost 7 bases, leaving 11 bases of the junction unmatched. Germline V gene data show CDR1 as MNHNY and CDR2 as SVGAGI (reference sequence). This CDR3 spans 15 amino acids. In DNA form, the CDR3 reads TGTGCCAGCACCTTAGCGGGGGGAGGTACGAACGAGCAGTACTTC. It encodes CASTLAGGGTNEQYF.

The chain's CDR3 is CAWSGGNSYNSPLHF. CDR3 DNA: TGTGCCTGGAGCGGGGGAAACTCCTATAATTCACCCCTCCACTTT. V and J are TRBV30 and TRBJ1-6; D possibly corresponds to TRBD1 (5 bases). Germline CDR1 reads GTSNPN; CDR2 reads SVGIG (reference sequence). The CDR3 is made up of 15 amino acids. Between the trimmed V and J ends, which lost 3 bases and 0 bases, there was a span of 9 bases.

The CDR3 loop is CASSLGAVGELFF. The CDR3 DNA follows: TGTGCCAGCAGCTTAGGGGCTGTCGGAGAGCTGTTTTTT. V is TRBV7-3 and J is TRBJ2-2, with D tentatively TRBD1 (5 bases). The CDR3 runs to 13 residues. Trimming pared 2 bases from V and 11 bases from J, leaving 12 bases between. Germline CDR1 reads SGHTA; CDR2 reads FQGTGA. Complete variable domain (other parts from reference TRBV7-3 and TRBJ2-2): GAGVSQTPSNKVTEKGKYVELRCDPISGHTALYWYRQSLGQGPEFLIYFQGTGAADDSGLPNDRFFAVRPEGSVSTLKIQRTERGDSAVYLCASSLGAVGELFFGEGSRLTVL.

V is TRBV7-9 and J is TRBJ1-5; no reliable D call. CDR3 length equals 13 residues. Per germline, CDR1 SEHNR and CDR2 FQNEAQ (reference sequence). V lost 1 base to trimming and J lost 9 bases, with 10 bases between them. Written as DNA, the CDR3 is TGTGCCAGCAGCTTAGATTCAGTCAGGCCCCAGCATTTT. Protein product: CASSLDSVRPQHF.

The CDR3 loop is CASSSPDYTQYF. The CDR3 DNA sequence: TGTGCCAGCAGCTCACCAGATTATACGCAGTATTTT. This sequence joins TRBV7-2 and TRBJ2-3, with D unclear. The germline V gene encodes CDR1 SGHTA and CDR2 FQGNSA. Trimming took off 4 bases at V and 7 bases at J, with 9 bases between the two ends. The CDR3 length is 12 residues.

This chain uses TRBV29-1 with TRBJ2-1; TRBD1 might be the D (6 bases). This CDR3 comprises 16 residues. V was pared by 4 bases and J by 7 bases, with 23 bases between. Germline CDR1 SQVTM, CDR2 ANQGSEA. The CDR3 DNA follows: TGCAGCGTTGCTTCTGACCAGGGGCTAGTAGCGAATGAGCAGTTCTTC. It is translated as CSVASDQGLVANEQFF.

The V and J genes are TRBV7-3 and TRBJ2-1; 7 bases fit TRBD1. Germline V gene lookup returns CDR1 SGHTA and CDR2 FQGTGA. V trimming: 6 bases; J trimming: 7 bases; junction bases outside the gene matches: 6. This CDR3 spans 13 amino acids. The CDR3 DNA follows: TGTGCCAGCAGTCCGACAGGGCGGAATGAGCAGTTCTTC. Its translation is CASSPTGRNEQFF.